This T cell receptor beta chain was sequenced during a study of post-analysis software for immune sequencing data (dated by TCRdb to the mid-2010s). For the wider study: Disease courses on record covered relapsing-remitting, secondary progressive and progressive-relapsing multiple sclerosis, though some patients had no subtype annotation. Patient repertoires were compared against over ten previously published healthy control repertoires from donors aged roughly 6 to 28 years. A subset of samples was prepared in parallel using single-end sample barcoding, then pooled and co-amplified after Illumina adapter ligation. Broader findings and caveats from the paper: The multiple sclerosis patient group was slightly younger than the control group. Multiple sclerosis patients had significantly lower normalized Chao1 diversity than controls, a result that suggests substantial peripheral T-cell clonal expansion. Significantly higher frequencies in patients than in controls were found for roughly 5 TRBV segments, including TRBV5-6, TRBV5-1 and TRBV20-1. Direct clustering with F measure showed strong co-clustering of samples prepared in the same batch, prompting a batch-effect correction.

To demonstrate the VDJtools post-analysis software, the study profiled TCR beta repertoires from the peripheral blood of 13 young patients with multiple sclerosis. Multiple sclerosis patients were children and adolescents aged roughly 6 to 16 years. Library generation was performed with PCR. Sequencing was performed on an Illumina HiSeq 2500. Unique molecular identifiers were incorporated into TCR beta cDNA libraries to reduce PCR and sequencing biases. Per 1 to 10 million input T cells, approximately 500,000 cDNA molecules were obtained, such that each molecule approximated one T cell. The same protocol used for the earlier healthy control dataset was applied to prepare and sequence the patient libraries. Within a given batch, samples were prepared together, multiplexed and sequenced on the same HiSeq lane. As for how the authors treated the data: Raw barcoded reads were processed with MIGEC, discarding single-read molecular identifier groups before consensus assembly and CDR3 extraction. VDJtools was used for post-analysis of the clonotype tables, with diversity normalized by down-sampling every dataset to the smallest sample size. Repertoire overlap clustering matched CDR3 amino acid but not nucleotide sequences to correct batch-related cross-sample contamination. TCRdb reprocessing: public reads trimmed at Q25 with fastp, clones called with MiXCR, in-frame beta chains kept. CDR3 protein duplicates are merged, each entry listing the most common genes and DNA. These V and J calls rely on TCRdb rather than the paper's analysis. The sample table holds some 500,000 distinct CDR3 sequences, of which less than 45% were seen once. Around 10% of the sample belongs to the ten largest clones.

This clonotype was counted a few times. What this receptor recognizes is not known. Base-call qualities are not available, and no considerably larger clone is one nucleotide away. V is cut by 5 bases and J by 4 bases, and the space between the germline ends is 25 bases. From its cysteine to its phenylalanine, the CDR3 spans 18 amino acids. Left in the record is the CDR3 DNA by itself, 54 bases read in frame from the first base. The germline V gene sets CDR1 to SGHAT and CDR2 to FQNNGV. The clonotype originates from a girl under 18 with multiple sclerosis. The rearrangement combines TRBV11-2 with TRBJ2-3; a tentative D match to TRBD1 spans 5 bases. Sequencing was performed on blood. The DNA sequence reads TGTGCCAGCAGCCCTTCCAGGAAGGGGATATTAAGCCCAGATACGCAGTATTTT. It is translated as CASSPSRKGILSPDTQYF.